This T cell receptor (beta chain) stems from a study of early T cells in non-severe SARS-CoV-2 infection. Study-wide background: Sequencing used unsorted whole-blood bulk RNA, so chains lack pairing.

Deletions cut 4 bases from V and 4 bases from J, with 14 bases between. The CDR3 consists of 14 residues. Germline V gene lookup returns CDR1 SGHDT and CDR2 YYEEEE. This clonotype was seen repeatedly, ten times or more. Its target is unknown. Study-wide results and limits: Matching against VDJdb likely underestimated virus-specific expansions, favoring anti-spike CD8.

The TCR library protocol was used to attach unique molecular identifiers. These identifiers were attached to individual cDNA molecules. Each CDR3 protein gets one entry after TCRdb re-called the 5' RACE reads with MiXCR. The data contain just over 95,000 distinct CDR3 sequences, 8% to 13% of them singletons. The chain uses TRBV5-6 and TRBJ1-1, with unresolved D. This TCR was recovered from an adult who was a healthcare worker with PCR-confirmed SARS-CoV-2 infection or an uninfected control (not recorded which). Source: whole blood, taken at baseline. This CDR3 reads CASSMQGSSTEAFF. As DNA, the CDR3 is TGTGCCAGCAGCATGCAAGGGAGTTCCACTGAAGCTTTCTTT.